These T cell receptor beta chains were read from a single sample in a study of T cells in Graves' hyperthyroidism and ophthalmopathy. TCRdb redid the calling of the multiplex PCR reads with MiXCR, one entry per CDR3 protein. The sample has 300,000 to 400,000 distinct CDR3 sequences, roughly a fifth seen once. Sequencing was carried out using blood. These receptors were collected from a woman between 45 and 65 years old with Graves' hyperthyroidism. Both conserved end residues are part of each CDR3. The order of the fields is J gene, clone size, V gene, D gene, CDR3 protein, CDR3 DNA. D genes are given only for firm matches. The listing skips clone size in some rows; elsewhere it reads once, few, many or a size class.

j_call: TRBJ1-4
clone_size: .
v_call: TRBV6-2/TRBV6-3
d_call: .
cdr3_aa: CASSYSAADTNEKLFF
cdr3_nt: TGTGCCAGCAGTTACTCGGCGGCGGATACTAATGAAAAACTGTTTTTT

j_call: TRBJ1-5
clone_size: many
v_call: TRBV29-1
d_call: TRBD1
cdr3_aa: CSVKQGASQPQHF
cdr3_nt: TGCAGCGTTAAACAGGGGGCGAGTCAGCCCCAGCATTTT

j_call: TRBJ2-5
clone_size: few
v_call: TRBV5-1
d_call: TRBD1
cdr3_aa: CASSLDRGLETQYF
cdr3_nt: TGCGCCAGCAGCTTAGACAGGGGGCTAGAGACCCAGTACTTC

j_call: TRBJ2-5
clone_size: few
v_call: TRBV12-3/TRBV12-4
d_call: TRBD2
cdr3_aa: CASSLSSGRAVWETQYF
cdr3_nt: TGTGCCAGCAGTTTGTCTAGCGGGAGGGCCGTCTGGGAGACCCAGTACTTC

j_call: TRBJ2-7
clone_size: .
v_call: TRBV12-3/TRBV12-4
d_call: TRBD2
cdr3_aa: CASRGAGGHWEQYF
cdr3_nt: TGTGCCAGCAGGGGAGCGGGAGGGCATTGGGAGCAGTACTTC

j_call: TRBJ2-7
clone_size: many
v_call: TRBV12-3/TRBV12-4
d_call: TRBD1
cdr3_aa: CASRTGTSYEQYF
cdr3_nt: TGTGCCAGCAGGACAGGGACCTCCTACGAGCAGTACTTC

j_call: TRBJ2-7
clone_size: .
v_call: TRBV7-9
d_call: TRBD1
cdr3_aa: CASSLAGTGKGYEQYF
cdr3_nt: TGTGCCAGCAGCTTAGCTGGGACAGGGAAGGGCTACGAGCAGTACTTC

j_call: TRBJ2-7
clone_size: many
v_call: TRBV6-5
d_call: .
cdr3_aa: CASSYGGGQGSYEQYF
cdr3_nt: TGTGCCAGCAGTTACGGGGGGGGACAAGGCTCCTACGAGCAGTACTTC

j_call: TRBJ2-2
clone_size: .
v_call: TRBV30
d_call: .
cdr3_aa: CAWRGGPANTGELFF
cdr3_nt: TGTGCCTGGAGGGGGGGGCCGGCGAACACCGGGGAGCTGTTTTTT

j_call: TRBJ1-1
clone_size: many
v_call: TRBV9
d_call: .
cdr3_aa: CASRPGGFVTTEAFF
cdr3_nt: TGTGCCAGCCGCCCGGGGGGGTTCGTTACCACTGAAGCTTTCTTT

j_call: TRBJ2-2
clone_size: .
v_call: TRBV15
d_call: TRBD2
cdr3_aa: CATSRGTSGTGELFF
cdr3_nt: TGTGCCACCAGCAGAGGGACTAGCGGCACCGGGGAGCTGTTTTTT

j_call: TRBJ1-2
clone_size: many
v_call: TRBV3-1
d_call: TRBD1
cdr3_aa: CASSQALWTGGYTF
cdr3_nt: TGTGCCAGCAGCCAAGCGCTATGGACAGGAGGCTACACCTTC

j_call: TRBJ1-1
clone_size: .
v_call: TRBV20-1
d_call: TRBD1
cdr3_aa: CSARAPGQGYTEAFF
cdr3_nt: TGCAGTGCTCGGGCCCCCGGACAGGGGTACACTGAAGCTTTCTTT

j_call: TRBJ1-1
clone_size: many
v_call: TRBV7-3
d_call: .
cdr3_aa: CASSLTTHRNTEAFF
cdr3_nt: TGTGCCAGCAGCTTAACCACCCACCGGAACACTGAAGCTTTCTTT

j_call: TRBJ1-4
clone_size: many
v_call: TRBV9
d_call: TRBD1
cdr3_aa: CASSVEGGAREKLFF
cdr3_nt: TGTGCCAGCAGCGTGGAAGGGGGCGCCAGAGAAAAACTGTTTTTT

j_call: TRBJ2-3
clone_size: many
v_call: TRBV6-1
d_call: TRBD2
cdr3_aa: CASRGLGGGAADTQYF
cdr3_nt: TGTGCCAGCAGAGGGCTGGGCGGGGGGGCCGCAGATACGCAGTATTTT

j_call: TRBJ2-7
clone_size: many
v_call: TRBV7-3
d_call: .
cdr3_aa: CASSLRGGVSSYEQYF
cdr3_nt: TGTGCCAGCAGCTTAAGAGGCGGCGTTAGCTCCTACGAGCAGTACTTC

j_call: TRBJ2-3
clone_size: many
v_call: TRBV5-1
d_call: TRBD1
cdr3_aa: CASRRGQGPDTQYF
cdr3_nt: TGCGCCAGCAGGAGGGGACAGGGTCCCGATACGCAGTATTTT

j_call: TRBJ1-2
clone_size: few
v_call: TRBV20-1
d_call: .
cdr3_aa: CSARPGLGYGYTF
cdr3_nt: TGCAGTGCTAGGCCGGGACTGGGCTATGGCTACACCTTC

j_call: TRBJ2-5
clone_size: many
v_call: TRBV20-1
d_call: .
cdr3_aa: CSANGTPLTETQYF
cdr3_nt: TGCAGTGCTAACGGGACTCCCCTGACGGAGACCCAGTACTTC

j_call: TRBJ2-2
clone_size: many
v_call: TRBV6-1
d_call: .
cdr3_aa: CASSSHVWGAGELFF
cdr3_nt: TGTGCCAGCAGTTCCCACGTCTGGGGTGCCGGGGAGCTGTTTTTT

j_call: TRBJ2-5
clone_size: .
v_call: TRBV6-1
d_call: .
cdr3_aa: CASSGSSVETQYF
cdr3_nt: TGTGCCAGCAGTGGGTCTTCTGTGGAGACCCAGTACTTC

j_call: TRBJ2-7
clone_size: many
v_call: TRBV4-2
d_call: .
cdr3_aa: CASQPGQESYEQYF
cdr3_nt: TGTGCCAGCCAGCCGGGACAAGAATCCTACGAGCAGTACTTC

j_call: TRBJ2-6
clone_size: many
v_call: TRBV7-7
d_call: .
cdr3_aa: CASSLGTAGANVLTF
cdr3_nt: TGTGCTAGCAGCTTAGGGACTGCCGGGGCCAACGTCCTGACTTTC

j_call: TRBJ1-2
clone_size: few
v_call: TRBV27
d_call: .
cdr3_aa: CASSFVSGYGYTF
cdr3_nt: TGTGCCAGCAGTTTTGTATCAGGGTATGGCTACACCTTC

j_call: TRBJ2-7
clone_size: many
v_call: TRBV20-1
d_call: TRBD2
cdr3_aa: CSASRSGSGGDNYEQYF
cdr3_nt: TGCAGTGCTAGCCGATCGGGTAGCGGGGGAGATAACTACGAGCAGTACTTC

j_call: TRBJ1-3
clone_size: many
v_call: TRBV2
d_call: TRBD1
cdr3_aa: CASSVQGARNTIYF
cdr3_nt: TGTGCCAGCAGTGTACAGGGGGCGAGGAACACCATATATTTT

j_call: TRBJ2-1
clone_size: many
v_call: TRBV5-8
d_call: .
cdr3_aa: CASRGGGMEQFF
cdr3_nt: TGTGCCAGCAGAGGCGGTGGAATGGAGCAGTTCTTC

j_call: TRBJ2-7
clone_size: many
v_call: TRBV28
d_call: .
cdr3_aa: CASSSPDRPYEQYF
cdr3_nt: TGTGCCAGCAGTTCTCCCGACAGACCCTACGAGCAGTACTTC

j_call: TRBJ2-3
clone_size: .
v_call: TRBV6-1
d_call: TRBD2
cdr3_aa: CASNGLAGGRDTQYF
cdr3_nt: TGTGCCAGCAATGGACTAGCGGGGGGCCGAGATACGCAGTATTTT

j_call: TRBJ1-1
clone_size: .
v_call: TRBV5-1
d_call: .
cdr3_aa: CASSLGAGSEAFF
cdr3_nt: TGCGCCAGCAGCTTGGGGGCTGGATCTGAAGCTTTCTTT

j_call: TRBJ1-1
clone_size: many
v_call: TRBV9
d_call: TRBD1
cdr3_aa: CASSNTGVNTEAFF
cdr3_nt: TGTGCCAGCAGCAACACAGGGGTGAACACTGAAGCTTTCTTT

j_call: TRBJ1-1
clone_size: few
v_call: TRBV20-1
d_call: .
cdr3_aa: CSARGGIGTEAFF
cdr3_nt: TGCAGTGCTAGAGGTGGGATTGGCACTGAAGCTTTCTTT

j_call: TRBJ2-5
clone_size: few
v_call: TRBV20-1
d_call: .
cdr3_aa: CSARVVLPRQETQYF
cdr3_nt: TGCAGTGCTAGAGTTGTGTTACCTCGACAAGAGACCCAGTACTTC

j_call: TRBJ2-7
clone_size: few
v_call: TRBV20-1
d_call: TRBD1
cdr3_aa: CSARAGTGGSEQYF
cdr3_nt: TGCAGTGCTAGAGCCGGGACAGGGGGCTCCGAGCAGTACTTC

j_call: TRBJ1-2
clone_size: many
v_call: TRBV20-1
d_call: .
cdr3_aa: CSARNAGGAPREYGYTF
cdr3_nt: TGCAGTGCTAGAAATGCGGGTGGTGCCCCGAGGGAGTATGGCTACACCTTC

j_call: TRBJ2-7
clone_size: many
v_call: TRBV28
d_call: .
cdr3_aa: CASSRQGTYEQYF
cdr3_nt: TGTGCCAGCAGCCGGCAGGGGACCTACGAGCAGTACTTC

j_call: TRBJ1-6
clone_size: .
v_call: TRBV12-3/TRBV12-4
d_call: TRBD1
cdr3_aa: CASSSRQGINSPPHF
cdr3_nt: TGTGCCAGCAGTAGCCGACAGGGGATCAATTCACCCCCCCACTTT

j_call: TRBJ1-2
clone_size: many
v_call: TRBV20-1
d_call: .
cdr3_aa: CSAREGQDYGYTF
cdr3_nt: TGCAGTGCTAGAGAGGGTCAAGACTATGGCTACACCTTC

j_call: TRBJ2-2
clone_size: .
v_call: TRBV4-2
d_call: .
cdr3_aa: CASSQERGARTGELFF
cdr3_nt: TGTGCCAGCAGCCAAGAGAGGGGAGCTCGGACCGGGGAGCTGTTTTTT

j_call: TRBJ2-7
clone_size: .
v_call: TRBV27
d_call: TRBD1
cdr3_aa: CASSLYRDRAYEQYF
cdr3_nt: TGTGCCAGCAGTTTATACCGGGACAGGGCTTACGAGCAGTACTTC

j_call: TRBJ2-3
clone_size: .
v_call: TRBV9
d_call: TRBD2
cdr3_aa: CASSRSASGHSTDTQYF
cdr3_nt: TGTGCCAGCAGCAGATCGGCTAGCGGACATAGCACAGATACGCAGTATTTT